Listed below are T cell receptor beta chains from one sample, sequenced in a study of blood T cell repertoires in COVID-19. Profiling relied on immunoSEQ multiplex PCR, and the TCRdb table lists in-frame clones only, not all of them. The top ten clones hold around 12% of a sample with fewer than 450,000 clones, around 88% of them seen once. Specimen: peripheral blood. The origin of the receptors is a woman aged 45-59 years with COVID-19, enrolled during active disease. Each CDR3 is given with its conserved first and last residue. A D gene is named only where the DNA matches it firmly. Clone size is shown for a subset of rows, as once, few, many or a class of expanded clone.

CDR3: CASREPWTSDGTDTQYF
DNA: TGTGCCAGCAGGGAACCCTGGACTAGCGATGGCACAGATACGCAGTATTTT
V: TRBV6-1
size: .
D: TRBD2
J: TRBJ2-3

CDR3: CASSQDPGGYTEAFF
DNA: TGCGCCAGCAGCCAAGATCCCGGGGGGTACACTGAAGCTTTCTTT
V: TRBV4-1
size: .
D: .
J: TRBJ1-1

CDR3: CASRSTGDGEQYF
DNA: TGTGCCAGCAGATCAACAGGGGACGGCGAGCAGTACTTC
V: TRBV6-5
size: .
D: TRBD1
J: TRBJ2-7

CDR3: CASSLYVDTQYF
DNA: TGTGCCAGCAGCTTATATGTAGATACGCAGTATTTT
V: TRBV11-2
size: .
D: .
J: TRBJ2-3

CDR3: CASSLHRDSEQFF
DNA: TGTGCCAGCAGCCTTCACAGGGATTCGGAGCAGTTCTTC
V: TRBV3-1/TRBV3-2
size: .
D: .
J: TRBJ2-1

CDR3: CASSSETHRVGEQYF
DNA: TGTGCCAGCAGTTCGGAAACCCACAGGGTAGGCGAGCAGTACTTC
V: TRBV28
size: .
D: .
J: TRBJ2-7

CDR3: CASSEGRGSSNQPQHF
DNA: TGTGCCAGCAGCGAGGGGAGGGGGAGTAGCAATCAGCCCCAGCATTTT
V: TRBV7-4
size: .
D: .
J: TRBJ1-5

CDR3: CATSDTRGYGYTF
DNA: TGTGCCACCAGTGACACCCGGGGGTATGGCTACACCTTC
V: TRBV24-1
size: .
D: .
J: TRBJ1-2

CDR3: CATSRRTSGTDTQYF
DNA: TGTGCCACCAGCCGCCGGACTAGCGGTACAGATACGCAGTATTTT
V: TRBV15
size: .
D: TRBD2
J: TRBJ2-3

CDR3: CASSPHRGGSSGNTIYF
DNA: TGTGCCAGCAGCCCCCACCGGGGGGGAAGCTCTGGAAACACCATATATTTT
V: TRBV3-1/TRBV3-2
size: .
D: .
J: TRBJ1-3

CDR3: CASSSGTGGISFYEQYF
DNA: TGTGCCAGCAGTTCTGGGACAGGTGGGATCAGCTTCTACGAGCAGTACTTC
V: TRBV6-2/TRBV6-3
size: once
D: TRBD1
J: TRBJ2-7

CDR3: CASAPPSSVNTEAFF
DNA: TGTGCCAGCGCCCCCCCGAGTAGTGTGAACACTGAAGCTTTCTTT
V: TRBV27
size: .
D: .
J: TRBJ1-1

CDR3: CASKHRGVNYGYTF
DNA: TGTGCCAGCAAACACAGGGGGGTGAACTATGGCTACACCTTC
V: TRBV5-6
size: .
D: TRBD1
J: TRBJ1-2

CDR3: CATSDPDIGYTF
DNA: TGTGCCACCAGTGATCCGGACATCGGCTACACCTTC
V: TRBV24-1
size: .
D: .
J: TRBJ1-2

CDR3: CASSQGQGGYQPQHF
DNA: TGTGCCAGCAGCCAGGGACAGGGGGGATATCAGCCCCAGCATTTT
V: TRBV3-1/TRBV3-2
size: .
D: TRBD1
J: TRBJ1-5

CDR3: CASSWGHLSGNTIYF
DNA: TGTGCCAGCAGCTGGGGACACCTCTCTGGAAACACCATATATTTT
V: TRBV3-1/TRBV3-2
size: .
D: .
J: TRBJ1-3

CDR3: CSASSGSGGYEQYF
DNA: TGCAGTGCTAGTTCGGGATCCGGAGGCTACGAGCAGTACTTC
V: TRBV20-1
size: .
D: .
J: TRBJ2-7

CDR3: CSGSSGGNTEAFF
DNA: TGCAGCGGTTCCTCCGGAGGGAACACTGAAGCTTTCTTT
V: TRBV29-1
size: once
D: .
J: TRBJ1-1

CDR3: CASSPNRVESYTF
DNA: TGTGCCAGCAGCCCCAACAGGGTGGAGAGCTACACCTTC
V: TRBV7-9
size: .
D: .
J: TRBJ1-2

CDR3: CASSRAGDSPLHF
DNA: TGTGCCAGCAGCCGAGCCGGGGATTCACCCCTCCACTTT
V: TRBV3-1/TRBV3-2
size: .
D: .
J: TRBJ1-6

CDR3: CASSASGYEQYF
DNA: TGCGCCAGCAGCGCAAGCGGTTACGAGCAGTACTTC
V: TRBV5-1
size: .
D: .
J: TRBJ2-7

CDR3: CASPRGLVRGNEQFF
DNA: TGTGCCAGCCCTAGGGGACTAGTTAGGGGGAATGAGCAGTTCTTC
V: TRBV2
size: .
D: TRBD2
J: TRBJ2-1

CDR3: CASSPVGGTTEAFF
DNA: TGCGCCAGCAGCCCCGTAGGAGGAACGACTGAAGCTTTCTTT
V: TRBV5-1
size: .
D: .
J: TRBJ1-1

CDR3: CASSFAGLSGANVLTF
DNA: TGCGCCAGCAGCTTTGCAGGCCTCTCTGGGGCCAACGTCCTGACTTTC
V: TRBV5-1
size: .
D: .
J: TRBJ2-6

CDR3: CASSYSGGGRPYEQYF
DNA: TGTGCCAGCAGTTACTCCGGCGGGGGGCGCCCCTACGAGCAGTACTTC
V: TRBV6-5
size: .
D: TRBD2
J: TRBJ2-7

CDR3: CAWSVGGTGELFF
DNA: TGTGCCTGGAGTGTAGGAGGAACCGGGGAGCTGTTTTTT
V: TRBV30
size: few
D: .
J: TRBJ2-2

CDR3: CASSKGLRGYTF
DNA: TGTGCCAGCAGCAAGGGGTTACGGGGCTACACCTTC
V: TRBV12-3/TRBV12-4
size: .
D: .
J: TRBJ1-2

CDR3: CASSPGGGTDTQYF
DNA: TGTGCCAGCTCACCGGGGGGAGGCACAGATACGCAGTATTTT
V: TRBV18
size: .
D: .
J: TRBJ2-3

CDR3: CASSQGGTEAFF
DNA: TGTGCCAGCAGTCAGGGTGGCACTGAAGCTTTCTTT
V: TRBV9
size: .
D: .
J: TRBJ1-1

CDR3: CASRGGTGNYEQYF
DNA: TGCGCCTCTCGTGGCGGGACAGGTAATTACGAGCAGTACTTC
V: TRBV5-1
size: .
D: TRBD1
J: TRBJ2-7

CDR3: CASSPVQGMGTEAFF
DNA: TGCGCCAGCAGCCCGGTACAGGGAATGGGCACTGAAGCTTTCTTT
V: TRBV5-1
size: .
D: .
J: TRBJ1-1

CDR3: CASSHPESYGYTF
DNA: TGCGCCAGCAGCCACCCGGAGAGCTATGGCTACACCTTC
V: TRBV4-1
size: .
D: .
J: TRBJ1-2

CDR3: CASSPSGNRGQGKHEQYF
DNA: TGTGCCAGCTCACCATCTGGGAATAGAGGACAGGGGAAACACGAGCAGTACTTC
V: TRBV18
size: .
D: TRBD1
J: TRBJ2-7

CDR3: CASSLTGTGELFF
DNA: TGTGCCAGCAGCTTAACGGGCACCGGGGAGCTGTTTTTT
V: TRBV9
size: .
D: .
J: TRBJ2-2

CDR3: CASSRAYRGSNEKLFF
DNA: TGTGCCAGCAGCCGGGCATACAGGGGGTCTAATGAAAAACTGTTTTTT
V: TRBV5-6
size: .
D: TRBD1
J: TRBJ1-4

CDR3: CASSGRQGTNEKLFF
DNA: TGTGCCAGCAGCGGCCGACAGGGGACTAATGAAAAACTGTTTTTT
V: TRBV9
size: .
D: TRBD1
J: TRBJ1-4

CDR3: CASRDSKANTQYF
DNA: TGTGCCAGCAGGGACTCCAAGGCCAATACGCAGTATTTT
V: TRBV6-6
size: few
D: .
J: TRBJ2-3

CDR3: CASSLQGVTNYGYTF
DNA: TGTGCCAGCAGTTTACAGGGGGTAACGAACTATGGCTACACCTTC
V: TRBV2
size: .
D: TRBD1
J: TRBJ1-2

CDR3: CASSSRQGDYEQYF
DNA: TGTGCCAGCTCCTCGAGGCAGGGGGACTACGAGCAGTACTTC
V: TRBV18
size: .
D: TRBD1
J: TRBJ2-7

CDR3: CATSRAHNGATEAFF
DNA: TGTGCCACCAGCAGAGCCCATAACGGTGCCACTGAAGCTTTCTTT
V: TRBV15
size: .
D: .
J: TRBJ1-1

CDR3: CASSILGQGRYNYGYTF
DNA: TGCGCCAGCAGCATCCTAGGACAGGGCCGCTATAACTATGGCTACACCTTC
V: TRBV5-1
size: .
D: TRBD1
J: TRBJ1-2